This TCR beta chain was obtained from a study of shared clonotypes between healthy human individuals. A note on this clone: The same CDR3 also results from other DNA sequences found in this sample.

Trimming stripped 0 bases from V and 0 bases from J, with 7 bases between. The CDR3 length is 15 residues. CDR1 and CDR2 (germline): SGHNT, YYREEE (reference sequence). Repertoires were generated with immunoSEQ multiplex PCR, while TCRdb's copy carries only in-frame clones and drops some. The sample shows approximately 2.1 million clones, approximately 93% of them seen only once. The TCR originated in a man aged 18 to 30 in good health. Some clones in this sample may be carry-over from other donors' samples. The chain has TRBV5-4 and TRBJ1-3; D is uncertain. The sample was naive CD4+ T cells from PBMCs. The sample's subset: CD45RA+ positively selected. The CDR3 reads CASSLGGSSGNTIYF. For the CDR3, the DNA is TGTGCCAGCAGCTTGGGAGGGAGCTCTGGAAACACCATATATTTT.